Following are 16 T cell receptor beta chains from one sample sequenced in a study of T cell repertoires in cytomegalovirus infection. Their specific antigens are unknown. TCRdb re-called the reads through MiXCR, storing one row per CDR3 protein. The sample gives 700,000 to 850,000 distinct CDR3 sequences, roughly 33% of which show up once; around 11% is in the top ten. The specimen was cultured CD8+ T cells from PBMCs, collected from culture after CMV antigen stimulation. The receptors derive from a human donor in good health (CMV status not recorded). Some clones in this sample may be carry-over from other donors' samples.

In its sample, this clonotype was seen a few times. The chain combines TRBV12-5 with TRBJ1-1; D remains ambiguous. The CDR3 length is 12 residues. The germline V gene encodes CDR1 LGHNT and CDR2 FRNRAP. Trimming cost V 0 bases and J 6 bases, with 5 bases left between them. CDR3 amino acids: CASGLVPAEAFF. In nucleotides, the CDR3 is TGTGCTAGTGGTTTGGTACCGGCTGAAGCTTTCTTT.

This chain uses TRBV15 with TRBJ1-5; 7 nucleotides match TRBD1. In germline, CDR1 is LNHNV, CDR2 YYDKDF (reference sequence). This CDR3 contains 15 residues. The ends lost 0 bases at V and 5 bases at J; junction bases unmatched: 4. The CDR3 here is CATSRDLGQHQPQHF. CDR3 nucleotide sequence: TGTGCCACCAGCAGAGATTTGGGACAGCATCAGCCCCAGCATTTT.

The chain carries TRBV7-2 and TRBJ2-7; D gene unclear. From germline, CDR1 is SGHTA and CDR2 FQGNSA. The CDR3 totals 13 residues. V lost 5 bases, J lost 7 bases, and 15 bases lay in between. CDR3 protein: CASSPVGRWEQYV. As DNA, the CDR3 is TGTGCCAGCAGCCCCGTCGGCAGGTGGGAGCAGTACGTC.

The chain is built from TRBV15 and TRBJ2-7; D remains ambiguous. This CDR3 has 14 amino acids. CDR1 is LNHNV, CDR2 YYDKDF, per germline (reference sequence). The ends were cut back, 5 bases at V and 3 bases at J, with 14 bases in the middle. The chain's CDR3 is CATSVRAGLYEQYF. The CDR3, as DNA: TGTGCCACCAGCGTAAGAGCCGGTCTCTACGAGCAGTACTTC.

This clonotype was seen more than once but under ten times. V gene TRBV27 combines with J gene TRBJ2-1, with D maybe TRBD1 (5 bases). Germline CDR1 MNHEY, CDR2 SMNVEV (reference sequence). The CDR3 consists of 13 residues. V lost 2 bases and J 7 bases, leaving 9 bases between the germline ends. The CDR3 coding sequence is TGTGCCAGCAGTTTAAGGACACCAAATGAGCAGTTCTTC. Translating it yields CASSLRTPNEQFF.

Comment on this clonotype: This may stem from a read error, because a much larger clone lies one nucleotide away. This chain connects TRBV7-8 to TRBJ2-1, with D perhaps TRBD1 (5 bases). The CDR3 is made up of 15 amino acids. Germline-derived CDR1 and CDR2 are SGHVS and FQNEAQ. The CDR3 nucleotides are TGTGTCAGCAGCCCTCGTTGGGGCTCTACGGGTGAGCAGTTCTTC. Translating gives CVSSPRWGSTGEQFF.

This clonotype appeared a few times. This chain uses TRBV27 with TRBJ1-6, with D possibly being TRBD1 (5 bases). V dropped 1 base and J dropped 10 bases, with 11 bases sitting between them. The CDR3 length is 14 residues. Germline loops: CDR1 MNHEY, CDR2 SMNVEV (reference sequence). Here the CDR3 reads CASSLWGLGSPLHF. In DNA form, the CDR3 reads TGTGCCAGCAGTTTATGGGGGTTGGGGTCACCCCTCCACTTT.

This clonotype was picked up many times. This chain uses TRBV7-6 with TRBJ1-1; D not resolved. Trimming removed 5 bases from V and 0 bases from J, with 7 bases in between. CDR1 is SGHVS and CDR2 is FNYEAQ in the germline V gene. This CDR3 region has 13 residues. CDR3 in DNA: TGTGCCAGCAGCGATAGGGTGAACACTGAAGCTTTCTTT. It translates to CASSDRVNTEAFF.

The CDR3 sequence: CASSGGVNNEQFF. The CDR3 nucleotides read TGTGCCAGCAGCGGGGGGGTGAACAATGAGCAGTTCTTC. This chain joins TRBV6-6 and TRBJ2-1, with 8 bases matching TRBD2. Trimming took 6 bases from V and 5 from J; bases not matched to a gene: 3. The germline V gene encodes CDR1 MNHNY and CDR2 SVGAGI (reference sequence). The CDR3 sequence is 13 residues long.

This clonotype was observed a handful of times. The chain links TRBV6-8 to TRBJ1-2; no clear D gene. Germline CDR1 is MNHGY and CDR2 is SAAAGT. The length of the CDR3 is 12 residues. Trimming left V 5 bases short and J 14 bases short, with 18 bases between. This CDR3 is CASSDGWVGFTF. The CDR3 nucleotides are TGTGCCAGCAGTGACGGTTGGGTTGGCTTTACCTTC.

The genes are TRBV27 and TRBJ1-3; D is unresolved. Germline CDR1 reads MNHEY; CDR2 reads SMNVEV (reference sequence). This CDR3 has 14 residues. The V end was cut by 4 bases, the J end by 0 bases, with 7 bases between. The CDR3 coding sequence is TGTGCCAGCAGTTGGACGGCCTCTGGAAACACCATATATTTT. As protein: CASSWTASGNTIYF.

V gene TRBV19 combines with J gene TRBJ1-5, with D unresolved. Between the trimmed V and J ends, which lost 2 bases and 1 base, there was a span of 9 bases. This CDR3 is built from 15 residues. In germline, CDR1 is LNHDA, CDR2 SQIVND (reference sequence). CDR3 loop: CASSINSLSNQPQHF. CDR3 DNA sequence: TGTGCCAGTAGTATAAACTCGCTAAGCAATCAGCCCCAGCATTTT.

The gene calls are TRBV19 and TRBJ1-1; no definite D call. V was trimmed by 5 bases and J by 0 bases, leaving 7 bases between them. This CDR3 comprises 13 residues. The germline V gene has CDR1 LNHDA and CDR2 SQIVND (reference sequence). CDR3 nucleotides: TGTGCCAGTAGTTCCGTCATGAACACTGAAGCTTTCTTT. Translated, it gives CASSSVMNTEAFF.

The chain carries TRBV4-3 and TRBJ1-5; D is unclear. The CDR3 totals 15 residues. Trimming pared 0 bases from V and 5 bases from J, leaving 11 bases between. Germline V gene lookup returns CDR1 LGHNA and CDR2 YSLEER. This CDR3 is CASSQEGLSDQPQHF. The CDR3 DNA reads as TGCGCCAGCAGCCAAGAAGGGTTGAGTGATCAGCCCCAGCATTTT.

The chain has TRBV20-1 and TRBJ1-2, with a tentative D call TRBD1 (6 bases). The CDR3 sequence is 12 residues long. CDR1 and CDR2 from the germline V gene are DFQATT and SNEGSKA (reference sequence). V lost 6 bases, J lost 7 bases, and 15 bases lay in between. CDR3: CSALAPGVGYTF. The DNA of the CDR3 is TGCAGTGCCTTGGCCCCAGGGGTTGGCTACACCTTC.

This clonotype was detected a few times. The V call is TRBV11-2, the J call TRBJ1-2; 9 nucleotides agree with TRBD1. With 3 bases clipped from V and 4 bases from J, the junction kept 9 bases outside the gene matches. Germline lookup yields CDR1 SGHAT and CDR2 FQNNGV. The CDR3 has 16 amino acids. The CDR3 DNA reads as TGTGCCAGCAGCTTGCTGACAGGGGGGAGTTTCTATGGCTACACCTTC. Encoded protein: CASSLLTGGSFYGYTF.